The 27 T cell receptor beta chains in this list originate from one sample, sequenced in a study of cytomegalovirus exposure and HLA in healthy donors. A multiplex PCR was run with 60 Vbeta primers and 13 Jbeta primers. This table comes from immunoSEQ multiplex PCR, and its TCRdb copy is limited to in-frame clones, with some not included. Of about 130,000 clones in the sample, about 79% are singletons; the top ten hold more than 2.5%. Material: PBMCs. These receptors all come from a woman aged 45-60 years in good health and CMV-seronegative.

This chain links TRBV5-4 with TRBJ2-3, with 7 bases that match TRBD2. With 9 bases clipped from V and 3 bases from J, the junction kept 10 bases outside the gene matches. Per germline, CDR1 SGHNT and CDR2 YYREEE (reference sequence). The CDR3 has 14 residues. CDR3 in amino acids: CANIGQGGTDTQYF. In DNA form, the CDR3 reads TGTGCCAACATAGGGCAGGGAGGGACAGATACGCAGTATTTT.

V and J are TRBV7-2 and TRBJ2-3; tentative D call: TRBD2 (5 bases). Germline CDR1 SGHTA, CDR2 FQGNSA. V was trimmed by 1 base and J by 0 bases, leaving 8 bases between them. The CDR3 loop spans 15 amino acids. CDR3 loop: CASSLVGGSTDTQYF. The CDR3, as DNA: TGTGCCAGCAGCTTAGTGGGCGGGAGCACAGATACGCAGTATTTT.

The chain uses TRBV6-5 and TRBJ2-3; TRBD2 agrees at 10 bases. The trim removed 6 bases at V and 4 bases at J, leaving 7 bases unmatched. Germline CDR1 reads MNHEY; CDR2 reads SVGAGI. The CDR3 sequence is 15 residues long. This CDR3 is CASRRTGLAADTQYF. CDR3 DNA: TGTGCCAGCAGACGGACTGGACTAGCGGCAGATACGCAGTATTTT.

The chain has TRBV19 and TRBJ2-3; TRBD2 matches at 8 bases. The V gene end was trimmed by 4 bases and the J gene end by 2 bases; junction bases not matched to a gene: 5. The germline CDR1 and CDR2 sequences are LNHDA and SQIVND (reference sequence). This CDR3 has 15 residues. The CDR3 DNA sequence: TGTGCCAGTAGTACTACTAGCGGATTCACAGATACGCAGTATTTT. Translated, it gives CASSTTSGFTDTQYF.

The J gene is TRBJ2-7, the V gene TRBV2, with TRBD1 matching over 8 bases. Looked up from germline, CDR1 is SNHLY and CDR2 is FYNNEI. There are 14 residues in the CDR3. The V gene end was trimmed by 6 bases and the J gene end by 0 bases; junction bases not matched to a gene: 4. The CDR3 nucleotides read TGTGCCAGCAGCCAGGACAGGGACTCCTACGAGCAGTACTTC. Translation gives CASSQDRDSYEQYF.

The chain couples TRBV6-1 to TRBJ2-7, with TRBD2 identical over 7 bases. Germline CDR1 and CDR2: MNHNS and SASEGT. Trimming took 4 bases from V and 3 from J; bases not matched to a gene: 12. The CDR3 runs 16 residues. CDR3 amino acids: CASSGDGPAGNYEQYF. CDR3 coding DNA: TGTGCCAGCAGTGGGGACGGGCCAGCGGGGAACTACGAGCAGTACTTC.

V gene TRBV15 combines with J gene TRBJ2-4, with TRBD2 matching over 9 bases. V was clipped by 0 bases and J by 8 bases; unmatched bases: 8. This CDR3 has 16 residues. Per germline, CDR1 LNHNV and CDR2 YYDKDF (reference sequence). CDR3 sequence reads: CATSRDRLAGFDIQYF. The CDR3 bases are TGTGCCACCAGCAGAGATCGGCTAGCGGGATTTGACATTCAGTACTTC.

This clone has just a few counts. CDR3 coding DNA: TGCGCCAGCTACCAGGGGGCAGGAGGGGCCAACGTCCTGACTTTC. Amino acids: CASYQGAGGANVLTF. This chain joins TRBV5-1 and TRBJ2-6; 8 nucleotides align to TRBD1. Looked up from germline, CDR1 is SGHRS and CDR2 is YFSETQ. Losses at the gene ends were 7 bases for V and 4 bases for J; bases not matched to a gene: 7. This CDR3 is 15 amino acids long.

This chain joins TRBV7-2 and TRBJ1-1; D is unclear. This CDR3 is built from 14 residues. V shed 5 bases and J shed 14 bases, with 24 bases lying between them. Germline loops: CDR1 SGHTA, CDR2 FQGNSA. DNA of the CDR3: TGTGCCAGCAGCCAACGAACATCCGACATTAGCGTCTTCTTT. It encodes CASSQRTSDISVFF.

This chain's CDR3 is CASSSQGQGASTLSGANVLTF. The CDR3 DNA reads TGTGCCAGTAGTTCACAGGGACAGGGGGCATCCACCCTCTCTGGGGCCAACGTCCTGACTTTC. The chain recombines TRBV19 with TRBJ2-6; TRBD1 aligns across 12 bases. Germline CDR1 LNHDA, CDR2 SQIVND (reference sequence). The CDR3 runs 21 residues. V trimming: 5 bases; J trimming: 0 bases; junction bases outside the gene matches: 14.

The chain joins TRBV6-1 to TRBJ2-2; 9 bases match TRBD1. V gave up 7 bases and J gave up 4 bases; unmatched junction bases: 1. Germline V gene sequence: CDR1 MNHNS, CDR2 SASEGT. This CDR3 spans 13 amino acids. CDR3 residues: CASTDRGTGELFF. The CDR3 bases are TGTGCCAGCACGGACAGGGGCACCGGGGAGCTGTTTTTT.

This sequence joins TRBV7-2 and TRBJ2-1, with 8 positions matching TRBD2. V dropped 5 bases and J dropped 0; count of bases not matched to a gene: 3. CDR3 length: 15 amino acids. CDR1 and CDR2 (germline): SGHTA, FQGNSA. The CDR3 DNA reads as TGTGCCAGCAGCCCGAGCGGGAGCTCCTACAATGAGCAGTTCTTC. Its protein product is CASSPSGSSYNEQFF. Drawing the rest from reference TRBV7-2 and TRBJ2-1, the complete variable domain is GAGVSQSPSNKVTEKGKDVELRCDPISGHTALYWYRQSLGQGLEFLIYFQGNSAPDKSGLPSDRFSAERTGGSVSTLTIQRTQQEDSAVYLCASSPSGSSYNEQFFGPGTRLTVL.

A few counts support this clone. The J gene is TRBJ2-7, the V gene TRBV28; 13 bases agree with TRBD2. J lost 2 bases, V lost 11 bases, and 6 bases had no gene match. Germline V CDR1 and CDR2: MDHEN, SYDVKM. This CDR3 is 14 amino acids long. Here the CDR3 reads CASTSGRDTYEQYF. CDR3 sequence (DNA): TGTGCCTCTACTAGCGGGAGGGACACCTACGAGCAGTACTTC.

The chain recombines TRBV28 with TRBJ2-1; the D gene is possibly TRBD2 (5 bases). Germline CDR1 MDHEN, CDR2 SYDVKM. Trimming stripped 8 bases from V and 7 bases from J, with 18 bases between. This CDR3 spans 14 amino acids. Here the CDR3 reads CASDLPGSANEQFF. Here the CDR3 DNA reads TGTGCCAGCGACCTCCCGGGGAGCGCAAATGAGCAGTTCTTC.

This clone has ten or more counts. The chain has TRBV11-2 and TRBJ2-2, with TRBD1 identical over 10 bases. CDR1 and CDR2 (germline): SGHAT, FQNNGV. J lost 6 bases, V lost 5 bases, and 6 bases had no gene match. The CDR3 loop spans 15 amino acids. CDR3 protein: CASSREGQGAGELFF. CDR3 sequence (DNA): TGTGCCAGCAGCCGCGAAGGACAGGGGGCCGGGGAGCTGTTTTTT. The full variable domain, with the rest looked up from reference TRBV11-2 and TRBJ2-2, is EAGVAQSPRYKIIEKRQSVAFWCNPISGHATLYWYQQILGQGPKLLIQFQNNGVVDDSQLPKDRFSAERLKGVDSTLKIQPAKLEDSAVYLCASSREGQGAGELFFGEGSRLTVL.

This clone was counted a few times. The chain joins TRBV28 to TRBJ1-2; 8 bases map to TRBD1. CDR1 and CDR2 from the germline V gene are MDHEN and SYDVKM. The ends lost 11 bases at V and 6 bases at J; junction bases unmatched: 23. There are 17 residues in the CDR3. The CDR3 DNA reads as TGTGCCTCTCTGACTCCGGTAGGGTCTGACAGGGGAAATGGCTACACCTTC. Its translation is CASLTPVGSDRGNGYTF.

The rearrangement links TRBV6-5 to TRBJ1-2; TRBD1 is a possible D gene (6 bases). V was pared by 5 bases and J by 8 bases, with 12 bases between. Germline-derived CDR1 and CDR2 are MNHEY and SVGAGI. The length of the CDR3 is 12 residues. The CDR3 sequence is CASSKQGEGYTF. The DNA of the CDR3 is TGTGCCAGCAGTAAACAGGGAGAGGGCTACACCTTC.

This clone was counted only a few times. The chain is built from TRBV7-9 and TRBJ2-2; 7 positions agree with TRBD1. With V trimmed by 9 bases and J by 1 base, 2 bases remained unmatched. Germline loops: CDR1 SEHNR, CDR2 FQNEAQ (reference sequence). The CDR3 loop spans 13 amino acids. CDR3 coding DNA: TGTGCCAGGGGACAGCTGAACACCGGGGAGCTGTTTTTT. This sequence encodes CARGQLNTGELFF.

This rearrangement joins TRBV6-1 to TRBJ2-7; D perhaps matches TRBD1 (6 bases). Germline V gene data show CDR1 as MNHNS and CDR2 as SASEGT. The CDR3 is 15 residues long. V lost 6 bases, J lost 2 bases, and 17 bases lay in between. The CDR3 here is CASRRVGTRTYEQYF. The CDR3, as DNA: TGTGCCAGCAGGCGAGTAGGGACACGAACCTACGAGCAGTACTTC.

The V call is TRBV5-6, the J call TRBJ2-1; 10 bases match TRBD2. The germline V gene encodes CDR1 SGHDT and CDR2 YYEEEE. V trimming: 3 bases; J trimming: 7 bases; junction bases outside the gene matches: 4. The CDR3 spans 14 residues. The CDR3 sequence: CASSYRTSGNEQFF. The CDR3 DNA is TGTGCCAGCAGCTACCGGACTAGCGGAAATGAGCAGTTCTTC.

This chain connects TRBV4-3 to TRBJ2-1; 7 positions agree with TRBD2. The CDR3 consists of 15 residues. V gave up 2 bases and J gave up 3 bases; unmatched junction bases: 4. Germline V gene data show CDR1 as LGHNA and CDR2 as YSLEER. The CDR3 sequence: CASSQTSANYNEQFF. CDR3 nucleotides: TGCGCCAGCAGCCAAACTAGCGCCAACTACAATGAGCAGTTCTTC.

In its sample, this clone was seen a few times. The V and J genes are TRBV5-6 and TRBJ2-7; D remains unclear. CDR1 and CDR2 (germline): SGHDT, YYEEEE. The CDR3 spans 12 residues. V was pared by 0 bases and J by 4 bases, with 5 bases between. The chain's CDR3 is CASSLVGYEQYF. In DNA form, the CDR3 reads TGTGCCAGCAGCTTGGTCGGTTACGAGCAGTACTTC.

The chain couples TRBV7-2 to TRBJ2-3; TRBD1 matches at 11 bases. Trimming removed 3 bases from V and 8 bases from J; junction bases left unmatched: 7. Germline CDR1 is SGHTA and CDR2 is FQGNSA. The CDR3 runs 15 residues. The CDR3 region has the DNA TGTGCCAGCAGCTTGGGACAGGGGGGTCGCGGTACGCAGTATTTT. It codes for CASSLGQGGRGTQYF.

The CDR3 here is CASSRSGSRDTQYF. Here the CDR3 DNA reads TGTGCCAGCAGTCGTAGCGGGTCCAGGGATACGCAGTATTTT. The rearrangement uses TRBV7-3 and TRBJ2-3; 7 positions agree with TRBD2. Germline CDR1 is SGHTA and CDR2 is FQGTGA. The CDR3 extends over 14 amino acids. V lost 6 bases to trimming and J lost 6 bases; unmatched junction nucleotides: 9.

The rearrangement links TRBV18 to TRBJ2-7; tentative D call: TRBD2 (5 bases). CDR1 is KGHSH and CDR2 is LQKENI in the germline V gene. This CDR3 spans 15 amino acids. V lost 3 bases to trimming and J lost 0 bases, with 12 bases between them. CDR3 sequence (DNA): TGTGCCAGCTCACCGATACGGGAAAGCTCCTACGAGCAGTACTTC. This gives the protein CASSPIRESSYEQYF. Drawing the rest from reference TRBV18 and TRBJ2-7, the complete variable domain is NAGVMQNPRHLVRRRGQEARLRCSPMKGHSHVYWYRQLPEEGLKFMVYLQKENIIDESGMPKERFSAEFPKEGPSILRIQQVVRGDSAAYFCASSPIRESSYEQYFGPGTRLTVT.

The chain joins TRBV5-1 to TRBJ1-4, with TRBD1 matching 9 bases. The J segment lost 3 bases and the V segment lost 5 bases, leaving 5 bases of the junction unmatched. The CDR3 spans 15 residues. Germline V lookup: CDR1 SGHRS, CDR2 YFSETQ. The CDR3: CASREQGAPNEKLFF. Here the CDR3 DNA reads TGCGCCAGCAGAGAACAGGGGGCCCCTAATGAAAAACTGTTTTTT.

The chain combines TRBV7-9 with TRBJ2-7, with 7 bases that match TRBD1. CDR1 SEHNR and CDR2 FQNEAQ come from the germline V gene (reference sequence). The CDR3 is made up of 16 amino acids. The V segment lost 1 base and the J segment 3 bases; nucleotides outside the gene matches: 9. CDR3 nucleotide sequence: TGTGCCAGCAGCTTAGTTTCAGGGGGATCAGACTACGAGCAGTACTTC. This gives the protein CASSLVSGGSDYEQYF.